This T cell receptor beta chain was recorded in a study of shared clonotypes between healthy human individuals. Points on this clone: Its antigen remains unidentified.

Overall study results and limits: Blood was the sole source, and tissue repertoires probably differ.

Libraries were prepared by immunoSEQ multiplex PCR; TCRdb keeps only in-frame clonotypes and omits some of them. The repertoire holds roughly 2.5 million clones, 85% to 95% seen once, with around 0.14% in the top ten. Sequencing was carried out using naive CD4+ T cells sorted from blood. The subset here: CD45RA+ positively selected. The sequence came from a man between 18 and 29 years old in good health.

The CDR3 reads CAWSRTGTGQPQHF. The DNA for the CDR3 is TGTGCCTGGAGTCGGACAGGGACGGGGCAGCCCCAGCATTTT. This chain links TRBV30 with TRBJ1-5, with 8 bases fitting TRBD1. The CDR3 loop spans 14 amino acids. Germline loops: CDR1 GTSNPN, CDR2 SVGIG (reference sequence). After removal of 2 bases from V and 7 bases from J, the junction contained 7 bases not matched to a gene.